The 22 T cell receptor beta chains below were found in one sample sequenced in a study of molecular identifiers for immune sequencing clone quantification. TCRdb re-called the PCR reads with MiXCR, one entry per CDR3 protein. The sample carries under 600,000 distinct CDR3 sequences, 20% to 25% recorded once. Sequencing was carried out using naive CD8+ T cells from blood, with Jurkat cell RNA spiked in. The subset here: FACS-sorted CD8+CD4-CCR7+CD45RA+ naive T cells. Receptors originate from a human donor in good health. Some libraries in this study had Jurkat cell RNA spiked in.

This clonotype appeared a few times. This chain links TRBV21-1 with TRBJ2-7; the table's D gene call, TRBD1, was not cross checked with the DNA. TRBV21-1 is a documented pseudogene. This CDR3 contains 17 residues. The DNA of the CDR3 is TGTGCCAGCAGCAAAGCGCCAGGGGTGCGGGACAGCCACGAGCAGTACTTC. It is translated as CASSKAPGVRDSHEQYF.

This clonotype was detected many times. The chain couples TRBV6-5 to TRBJ1-1, with D uncertain. Deletions cut 8 bases from V and 0 bases from J, with 10 bases between. CDR3 length: 13 residues. In germline, CDR1 is MNHEY, CDR2 SVGAGI. The CDR3 loop is CASVGVMNTEAFF. The CDR3 DNA is TGTGCCAGCGTGGGAGTCATGAACACTGAAGCTTTCTTT.

This clonotype was counted between two and nine times. The rearrangement uses TRBV7-9 and TRBJ2-5, with TRBD1 matching over 9 bases. Unmatched junction bases numbered 2, after V lost 5 bases and J lost 4 bases. Germline CDR1 and CDR2: SEHNR and FQNEAQ (reference sequence). This CDR3 is 13 amino acids long. The CDR3 region has the DNA TGTGCCAGCAGCGAGACAGGGGGAGAGACCCAGTACTTC. It specifies CASSETGGETQYF.

In this sample, this clonotype turned up many times. The chain employs TRBV27 and TRBJ1-5; D unresolved. Trimming removed 3 bases at V and 3 bases at J, with 9 bases between. The CDR3 has 14 residues. Germline values: CDR1 MNHEY, CDR2 SMNVEV (reference sequence). The CDR3 DNA sequence: TGTGCCAGCAGTTTCGGGGTCCCCAATCAGCCCCAGCATTTT. Its protein product is CASSFGVPNQPQHF.

This clonotype was counted between two and nine times. This chain uses TRBV30 with TRBJ1-2; D remains unclear. Germline V gene lookup returns CDR1 GTSNPN and CDR2 SVGIG (reference sequence). V lost 2 bases and J lost 8, with 18 bases in between. The CDR3 totals 14 residues. CDR3: CAWSTVGVTEGYTF. The CDR3 DNA is TGTGCCTGGAGTACCGTTGGGGTAACTGAAGGCTACACCTTC. The entire variable domain, with the rest obtained from reference TRBV30 and TRBJ1-2, is as follows: SQTIHQWPATLVQPVGSPLSLECTVEGTSNPNLYWYRQAAGRGLQLLFYSVGIGQISSEVPQNLSASRPQDRQFILSSKKLLLSDSGFYLCAWSTVGVTEGYTFGSGTRLTVV.

This clonotype was observed once. A read error is possible here, since a much larger clone lies one base away. CDR3 loop: CASSLRVMNTEALF. For the CDR3, the DNA is TGTGCCAGCAGTTTACGGGTCATGAACACTGAAGCTCTCTTT. This chain joins TRBV28 and TRBJ1-1; D gene ambiguous. Per germline, CDR1 MDHEN and CDR2 SYDVKM. The CDR3 is 14 amino acids. Drawing the rest from reference TRBV28 and TRBJ1-1, the complete variable domain is DVKVTQSSRYLVKRTGEKVFLECVQDMDHENMFWYRQDPGLGLRLIYFSYDVKMKEKGDIPEGYSVSREKKERFSLILESASTNQTSMYLCASSLRVMNTEALFGQGTRLTVV.

About this clonotype itself: This is likely a read error, given that the CDR3 carries no conserved phenylalanine or tryptophan at its end. The rearrangement joins TRBV4-1 to TRBJ2-1, with D possibly matching TRBD1 (7 bases). Per germline, CDR1 MGHRA and CDR2 YSYEKL. The V end was cut by 4 bases, the J end by 6 bases, with 16 bases between. The CDR3 spans 15 residues. CDR3 sequence reads: CASSPSGTAGNEQFL. In DNA, the CDR3 is TGCGCCAGCAGCCCTTCTGGGACAGCGGGCAATGAGCAGTTCCTC.

This chain joins TRBV20-1 and TRBJ1-5, with a possible D match to TRBD1 (5 bases). The length of the CDR3 is 16 residues. With 1 base removed from V and 1 base from J, the gap between germline ends came to 14 bases. CDR1 and CDR2 (germline): DFQATT, SNEGSKA (reference sequence). This CDR3 reads CSARVGGVYSNQPQHF. CDR3 in DNA: TGCAGTGCTAGAGTGGGAGGGGTTTACAGCAATCAGCCCCAGCATTTT.

The chain combines TRBV5-5 with TRBJ1-1; no firm D call. This CDR3 is built from 14 residues. Germline V lookup: CDR1 SGHKS, CDR2 YYEKEE (reference sequence). The V end lost 0 bases, the J end lost 1 base, and 7 bases lay between the germline ends. Written as DNA, the CDR3 is TGTGCCAGCAGCTTGGCGGGGAAGAACACTGAAGCTTTCTTT. Translation: CASSLAGKNTEAFF.

The CDR3 sequence: CASTGTGVISLLAGELFF. CDR3 sequence (DNA): TGTGCCAGTACCGGAACAGGGGTAATCTCCCTTTTGGCCGGGGAGCTGTTTTTT. The V gene is TRBV19, the J gene TRBJ2-2, with 7 bases matching TRBD1. J gave up 6 bases and V 7 bases, and 20 bases lay outside the gene matches. The germline V gene encodes CDR1 LNHDA and CDR2 SQIVND (reference sequence). This CDR3 is built from 18 residues.

This clonotype was seen a few times. V and J are TRBV2 and TRBJ2-6; 7 bases line up with TRBD1. Germline V gives CDR1 SNHLY, CDR2 FYNNEI. This CDR3 spans 16 amino acids. Unmatched junction bases numbered 7, after V lost 5 bases and J lost 3 bases. The CDR3 is CASSSFTGDGANVLTF. Written as DNA, the CDR3 is TGTGCCAGCAGTAGCTTTACAGGGGATGGGGCCAACGTCCTGACTTTC.

Note on this clonotype: This may be a read error, as it is one base from a much larger clone. V gene TRBV28 combines with J gene TRBJ2-1; 7 bases are a match to TRBD2. CDR1 and CDR2 (germline): MDHEN, SYDVKM. This CDR3 has 12 amino acids. The CDR3 sequence: CASSSTEGLTNF. The CDR3 region has the DNA TGTGCCAGCAGTTCCACGGAGGGACTAACTAATTTC. The whole variable domain, remainder taken from reference TRBV28 and TRBJ2-1, is DVKVTQSSRYLVKRTGEKVFLECVQDMDHENMFWYRQDPGLGLRLIYFSYDVKMKEKGDIPEGYSVSREKKERFSLILESASTNQTSMYLCASSSTEGLTNFGPGTRLTVL.

This clonotype was seen a handful of times. The chain recombines TRBV6-1 with TRBJ2-7, with D possibly TRBD2 on 6 matching bases. The V gene lost 2 bases and the J gene lost 3 bases, with 14 bases spanning the gap. Germline lookup yields CDR1 MNHNS and CDR2 SASEGT. CDR3 length equals 15 residues. Here the CDR3 DNA reads TGTGCCAGCAGTGAACTCGGGGGTCTGGTCTACGAGCAGTACTTC. Translated: CASSELGGLVYEQYF.

Remarks on this clonotype: With a much larger clone just one base away, this may be a read error. CDR3 amino acids: CASSLVTGRNTEAFF. For the CDR3, the DNA is TGTGCCAGCAGCTTAGTCACAGGGCGGAACACTGAAGCTTTCTTT. The gene calls are TRBV7-9 and TRBJ1-1; weak D call: TRBD1 (6 bases). V shed 1 base and J shed 1 base, with 10 bases lying between them. Per germline, CDR1 SEHNR and CDR2 FQNEAQ (reference sequence). There are 15 residues in the CDR3. Full variable domain (outside the CDR3, taken from reference TRBV7-9 and TRBJ1-1): DTGVSQNPRHKITKRGQNVTFRCDPISEHNRLYWYRQTLGQGPEFLTYFQNEAQLEKSRLLSDRFSAERPKGSFSTLEIQRTEQGDSAMYLCASSLVTGRNTEAFFGQGTRLTVV.

This clonotype was seen at least ten times. This chain uses TRBV11-1 with TRBJ2-7; D gene ambiguous. This CDR3 is 14 amino acids long. V was clipped by 1 base and J by 2 bases, with 9 bases between them. From germline, CDR1 is SGHAT and CDR2 FQDESV (reference sequence). The CDR3 sequence is CASSLVGETYEQYF. CDR3 in DNA: TGTGCCAGCAGCTTAGTCGGCGAGACCTACGAGCAGTACTTC.

The chain is built from TRBV9 and TRBJ2-2; 12 positions agree with TRBD2. V was pared by 4 bases and J by 3 bases, with 4 bases of the junction left unmatched. This CDR3 has 16 residues. Germline V gene data show CDR1 as SGDLS and CDR2 as YYNGEE. The CDR3 sequence: CASSLAGGPYTGELFF. The CDR3 coding sequence is TGTGCCAGCAGCCTAGCGGGGGGGCCGTACACCGGGGAGCTGTTTTTT.

V and J are TRBV9 and TRBJ1-6; 10 bases are a match to TRBD1. The junction had 4 bases not matched to a gene; V was cut back by 0 bases and J by 10 bases. The length of the CDR3 is 15 residues. Germline lookup yields CDR1 SGDLS and CDR2 YYNGEE. The CDR3 DNA is TGTGCCAGCAGCGTAGAGGACAGGGGGTGGTCACCCCTCCACTTT. Translating it yields CASSVEDRGWSPLHF.

This rearrangement joins TRBV11-2 to TRBJ1-1; D gene ambiguous. In germline, CDR1 is SGHAT, CDR2 FQNNGV. The CDR3 extends over 13 amino acids. The V end lost 7 bases, the J end lost 1 base, and 10 bases lay between the germline ends. This CDR3 reads CASKGRSNTEAFF. The CDR3 DNA reads as TGTGCCAGCAAGGGCAGATCGAACACTGAAGCTTTCTTT.

A word on this clonotype: An end of the junction does not agree with germline; a read error may underlie this. V and J are TRBV7-9 and TRBJ1-1, with D unresolved. This CDR3 is built from 13 residues. The germline gives CDR1 SEHNR, CDR2 FQNEAQ (reference sequence). The CDR3: CASGKNGESEAFF. DNA of the CDR3: TGTGCCAGCGGAAAAAACGGCGAGTCTGAAGCTTTCTTC.

V usage is TRBV23-1 and J usage is TRBJ2-6, with D unclear. TRBV23-1 qualifies as an ORF whose function is uncertain. The CDR3 is made up of 18 amino acids. Trimming removed 2 bases at V and 2 bases at J, with 16 bases between. The CDR3 loop is CASSQTSGRVPGANVLTF. CDR3 bases: TGCGCCAGCAGTCAAACTTCCGGTAGGGTCCCTGGGGCCAACGTCCTGACTTTC.

This clonotype was seen at least ten times. The germline gene is not matched at one end of the junction; a read error may be the cause. V usage is TRBV4-1 and J usage is TRBJ1-5; D perhaps matches TRBD1 (5 bases). The germline CDR1 and CDR2 sequences are MGHRA and YSYEKL. The CDR3 is 14 residues long. CDR3 residues: CASSQGQVNQPQHF. Here the CDR3 DNA reads TGCGCCAGCAGTCAAGGACAAGTCAATCAGCCCCAGCATTTT.

The chain combines TRBV6-2 or TRBV6-3 with TRBJ2-3; D gene uncertain. V was trimmed by 4 bases and J by 0 bases, leaving 11 bases between them. In germline, CDR1 is MNHEY, CDR2 SVGEGT. This CDR3 is built from 15 residues. The CDR3 here is CASSSGHFSTDTQYF. In DNA, the CDR3 is TGTGCCAGCAGTTCTGGGCACTTTAGCACAGATACGCAGTATTTT.